This T cell receptor (beta chain) was recorded in a study of OX40 agonist ivuxolimab in advanced cancers. About the study: Patients took ivuxolimab, an agonistic anti-OX40 (CD134) antibody.

Trimming removed 0 bases from V and 1 base from J, with 13 bases in between. CDR3 length: 16 amino acids. CDR1 and CDR2 from the germline V gene are GTSNPN and SVGIG (reference sequence). Using immunoSEQ multiplex PCR, the repertoire was profiled, and TCRdb retains in-frame clones only, with some absent. The sample lists tens of thousands of clones; 85% to 90% were seen once. The sample was CD4+ or CD8+ T cells sorted from blood, taken in a trial of the OX40 agonist ivuxolimab. The sequence was obtained from an adult with an advanced solid tumor such as melanoma, head and neck, liver or kidney cancer. This chain connects TRBV30 to TRBJ2-1; D possibly corresponds to TRBD2 (6 bases). This CDR3 reads CAWSVGGLRSYNEQFF. The CDR3 nucleotides read TGTGCCTGGAGTGTGGGGGGACTCCGATCCTACAATGAGCAGTTCTTC.